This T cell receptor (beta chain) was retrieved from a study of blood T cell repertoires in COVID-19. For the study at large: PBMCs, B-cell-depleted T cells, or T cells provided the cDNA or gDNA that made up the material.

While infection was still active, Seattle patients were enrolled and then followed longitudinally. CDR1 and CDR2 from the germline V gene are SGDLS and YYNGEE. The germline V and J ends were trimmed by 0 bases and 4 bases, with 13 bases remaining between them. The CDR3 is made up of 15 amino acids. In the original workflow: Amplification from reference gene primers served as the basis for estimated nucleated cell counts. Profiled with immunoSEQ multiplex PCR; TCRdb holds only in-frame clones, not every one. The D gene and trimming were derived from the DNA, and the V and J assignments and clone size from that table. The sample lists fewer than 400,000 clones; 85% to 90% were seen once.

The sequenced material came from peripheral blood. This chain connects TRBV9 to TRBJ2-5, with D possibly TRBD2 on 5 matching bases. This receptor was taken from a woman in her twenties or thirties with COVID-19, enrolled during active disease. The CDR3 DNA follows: TGTGCCAGCAGCGTAGGCGTGGGAGCGAGAGAGACCCAGTACTTC. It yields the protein CASSVGVGARETQYF. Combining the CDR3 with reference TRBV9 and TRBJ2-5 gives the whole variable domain DSGVTQTPKHLITATGQRVTLRCSPRSGDLSVYWYQQSLDQGLQFLIQYYNGEERAKGNILERFSAQQFPDLHSELNLSSLELGDSALYFCASSVGVGARETQYFGPGTRLLVL.